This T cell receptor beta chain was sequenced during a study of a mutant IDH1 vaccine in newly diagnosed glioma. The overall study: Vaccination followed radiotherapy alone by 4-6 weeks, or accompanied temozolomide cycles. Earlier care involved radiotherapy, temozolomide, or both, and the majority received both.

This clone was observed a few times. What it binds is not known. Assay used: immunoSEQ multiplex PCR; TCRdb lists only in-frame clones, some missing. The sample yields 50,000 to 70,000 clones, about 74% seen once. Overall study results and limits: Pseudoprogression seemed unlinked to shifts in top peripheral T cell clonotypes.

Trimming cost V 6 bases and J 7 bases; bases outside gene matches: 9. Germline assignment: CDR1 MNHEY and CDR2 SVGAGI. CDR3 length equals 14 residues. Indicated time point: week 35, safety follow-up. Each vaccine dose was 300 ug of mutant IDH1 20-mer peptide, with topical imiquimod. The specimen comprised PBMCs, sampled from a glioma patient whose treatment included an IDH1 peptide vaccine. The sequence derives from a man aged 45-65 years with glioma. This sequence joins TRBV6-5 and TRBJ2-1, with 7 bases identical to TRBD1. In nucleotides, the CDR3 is TGTGCCAGCAGCCCCTCAGGGGGTGGGAATGAGCAGTTCTTC. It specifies CASSPSGGGNEQFF.